Below, one T cell receptor (beta chain) is given with its context. This entry belongs to a study of shared clonotypes between healthy human individuals. Germline assignment: CDR1 SEHNR and CDR2 FQNEAQ (reference sequence). Trimming took 5 bases from V and 9 from J; bases not matched to a gene: 17. This CDR3 comprises 17 residues. Measured with immunoSEQ multiplex PCR; TCRdb has only the in-frame clones, and not every one. This sample has fewer than 2.5 million clones, with approximately 94% found just once. Specimen: naive CD4+ T cells from PBMCs. The subset was: CD45RA+ positively selected. The source of this sequence is a man younger than 30 in good health. Some clones in this sample may be carry-over from other donors' samples. The chain uses TRBV7-9 and TRBJ2-1, with 9 bases fitting TRBD2. CDR3 coding DNA: TGTGCCAGCAGCCAACCCCCGGGTCTAGCGGGAAGAGGTGAGCAGTTCTTC. Translating gives CASSQPPGLAGRGEQFF.